This T cell receptor beta chain is drawn from a study of identical twins. This clonotype was detected many times. cDNA molecules carried unique molecular identifiers, and template switching added a universal primer site. Each CDR3 protein is one row after TCRdb ran MiXCR on the 5' RACE reads. The sample carries 200,000 to 250,000 distinct CDR3 sequences, 10% to 13% recorded once. With 7 bases removed from V and 2 bases from J, the gap between germline ends came to 16 bases. This CDR3 is built from 15 residues. Germline CDR1 reads LNHNV; CDR2 reads YYDKDF (reference sequence). This sequence was found in a man aged 45-65 years in good health. Sequenced: memory T cells sorted from blood. The V and J genes are TRBV15 and TRBJ2-3, with D perhaps given as TRBD1 or TRBD2 (5 bases each). CDR3 sequence (DNA): TGTGCCACCAAGAGGGACCGAAGCCACACAGATACGCAGTATTTT. It codes for CATKRDRSHTDTQYF.